The rows below give T cell receptor beta chains drawn from one sample of a study of cytomegalovirus exposure and HLA in healthy donors. Sequencing used immunoSEQ multiplex PCR; TCRdb keeps in-frame clones, though not all of them. Its table lists 140,000 to 150,000 clones. The sequenced sample was PBMCs. These receptors were obtained from a woman aged 50 to 60 in good health and CMV-seronegative. Both conserved end residues are part of each CDR3. A D gene is named only where the DNA matches it firmly.

D gene: TRBD1
J gene: TRBJ2-7
CDR3 length: 15
V gene: TRBV7-2
CDR3 DNA: TGTGCCAGCAGCTCTCGATCCGGACAGGGCTACGAGCAGTACTTC
CDR3 protein: CASSSRSGQGYEQYF

D gene: TRBD2
J gene: TRBJ2-1
CDR3 length: 15
V gene: TRBV7-2
CDR3 DNA: TGTGCCAGCAGCACGGGACTAGCGGATAACAATGAGCAGTTCTTC
CDR3 protein: CASSTGLADNNEQFF

D gene: -
J gene: TRBJ2-3
CDR3 length: 16
V gene: TRBV9
CDR3 DNA: TGTGCCAGCAGCGTAGATCCGTTTCCGGGAACAGATACGCAGTATTTT
CDR3 protein: CASSVDPFPGTDTQYF

D gene: -
J gene: TRBJ1-1
CDR3 length: 14
V gene: TRBV30
CDR3 DNA: TGTGCCTGGATTTCGGGGGGGTTGAACACTGAAGCTTTCTTT
CDR3 protein: CAWISGGLNTEAFF

D gene: TRBD2
J gene: TRBJ2-5
CDR3 length: 15
V gene: TRBV6-5
CDR3 DNA: TGTGCCAGCAGTTACGGGACTAGCGTAAAAGAGACCCAGTACTTC
CDR3 protein: CASSYGTSVKETQYF

D gene: TRBD1
J gene: TRBJ2-1
CDR3 length: 16
V gene: TRBV4-3
CDR3 DNA: TGCGCCAGCACTTCCAAGATTACAGGGGGCTACAATGAGCAGTTCTTC
CDR3 protein: CASTSKITGGYNEQFF

D gene: TRBD2
J gene: TRBJ2-7
CDR3 length: 16
V gene: TRBV5-1
CDR3 DNA: TGCGCCAGCAACTACGGGACTAGAGAGGACTGGGGGGAGCAGTACTTC
CDR3 protein: CASNYGTREDWGEQYF

D gene: -
J gene: TRBJ1-1
CDR3 length: 15
V gene: TRBV5-4
CDR3 DNA: TGTGCCAGCAGCTTGAATTCCGCGGGGAACACTGAAGCTTTCTTT
CDR3 protein: CASSLNSAGNTEAFF

D gene: TRBD2
J gene: TRBJ2-6
CDR3 length: 20
V gene: TRBV4-1
CDR3 DNA: TGCGCCAGCAGCCACTTACGGACTAGCGGGAGTGGTGCTGGGGCCAACGTCCTGACTTTC
CDR3 protein: CASSHLRTSGSGAGANVLTF

D gene: TRBD1
J gene: TRBJ1-1
CDR3 length: 15
V gene: TRBV25-1
CDR3 DNA: TGTGCCAGCAGTGGCCAACAGGGGGCTGGGACTGAAGCTTTCTTT
CDR3 protein: CASSGQQGAGTEAFF

D gene: -
J gene: TRBJ1-1
CDR3 length: 14
V gene: TRBV6-1
CDR3 DNA: TGTGCCAGCAGTAGGATCAGGGACTCCACTGAAGCTTTCTTT
CDR3 protein: CASSRIRDSTEAFF

D gene: -
J gene: TRBJ2-1
CDR3 length: 18
V gene: TRBV7-3
CDR3 DNA: TGTGCCAGCAGTCTCCGCCCTCCGGTGGCGGGGCCTCGCAATGAGCAGTTCTTC
CDR3 protein: CASSLRPPVAGPRNEQFF

D gene: TRBD2
J gene: TRBJ2-3
CDR3 length: 14
V gene: TRBV5-1
CDR3 DNA: TGCGCCAGCAGCATGGGGGGGGACCCAGATACGCAGTATTTT
CDR3 protein: CASSMGGDPDTQYF

D gene: -
J gene: TRBJ1-1
CDR3 length: 16
V gene: TRBV5-1
CDR3 DNA: TGCGCCAGCAGCTTGGACCCACCGACAGTTGAATTCGAAGCTTTCTTT
CDR3 protein: CASSLDPPTVEFEAFF

D gene: -
J gene: TRBJ2-7
CDR3 length: 16
V gene: TRBV28
CDR3 DNA: TGTGCCAGCAGTTCCAGCCCGGCACAGGGTTTTCACGAGCAGTACTTC
CDR3 protein: CASSSSPAQGFHEQYF

D gene: TRBD2
J gene: TRBJ2-2
CDR3 length: 15
V gene: TRBV30
CDR3 DNA: TGTGCCTGGAGCCCACTAGCGGGGCACACCGGGGAGCTGTTTTTT
CDR3 protein: CAWSPLAGHTGELFF

D gene: TRBD2
J gene: TRBJ2-2
CDR3 length: 16
V gene: TRBV7-9
CDR3 DNA: TGTGCCAGCAGCTCCGGACTAGCGGGAGGGCCCGGGGAGCTGTTTTTT
CDR3 protein: CASSSGLAGGPGELFF

D gene: -
J gene: TRBJ2-3
CDR3 length: 14
V gene: TRBV30
CDR3 DNA: TGTGCCTGGAGTGTAGAAGCTAGCACAGATACGCAGTATTTT
CDR3 protein: CAWSVEASTDTQYF

D gene: TRBD1
J gene: TRBJ1-6
CDR3 length: 15
V gene: TRBV4-1
CDR3 DNA: TGCGCCAGCAGCCAAGGCAGGACAGGGGTTTCACCCCTCCACTTT
CDR3 protein: CASSQGRTGVSPLHF

D gene: -
J gene: TRBJ1-3
CDR3 length: 18
V gene: TRBV4-2
CDR3 DNA: TGTGCCAGCAGCCAAGAGGGCTCAGGGATGAGCTCTGGAAACACCATATATTTT
CDR3 protein: CASSQEGSGMSSGNTIYF

D gene: -
J gene: TRBJ2-5
CDR3 length: 15
V gene: TRBV30
CDR3 DNA: TGTGCCTGGAGCCACGGCCGGGAGAGGCGGGAGACCCAGTACTTC
CDR3 protein: CAWSHGRERRETQYF

D gene: TRBD1
J gene: TRBJ1-1
CDR3 length: 16
V gene: TRBV28
CDR3 DNA: TGTGCCAGCAGTTCTACGGGACGGACAGGCAACACTGAAGCTTTCTTT
CDR3 protein: CASSSTGRTGNTEAFF

D gene: -
J gene: TRBJ1-2
CDR3 length: 14
V gene: TRBV9
CDR3 DNA: TGTGCCAGCAGCGTAGGAAGCGCTAACTATGGCTACACCTTC
CDR3 protein: CASSVGSANYGYTF

D gene: TRBD2
J gene: TRBJ2-2
CDR3 length: 16
V gene: TRBV9
CDR3 DNA: TGTGCCAGCAGCCCCCGGGGGGGGGCGGACACCGGGGAGCTGTTTTTT
CDR3 protein: CASSPRGGADTGELFF

D gene: -
J gene: TRBJ2-5
CDR3 length: 13
V gene: TRBV9
CDR3 DNA: TGTGCCAGCAGCGTAGGACTTCAAGAGACCCAGTACTTC
CDR3 protein: CASSVGLQETQYF

D gene: TRBD1
J gene: TRBJ2-3
CDR3 length: 17
V gene: TRBV18
CDR3 DNA: TGTGCCAGCTCACCACTGGTCACAGGGGGTCCGTATGATACGCAGTATTTT
CDR3 protein: CASSPLVTGGPYDTQYF

D gene: TRBD1
J gene: TRBJ1-5
CDR3 length: 15
V gene: TRBV5-6
CDR3 DNA: TGTGCCAGCAGCTTGGCAGGGGGAAGCAATCAGCCCCAGCATTTT
CDR3 protein: CASSLAGGSNQPQHF

D gene: -
J gene: TRBJ1-5
CDR3 length: 15
V gene: TRBV7-6
CDR3 DNA: TGTGCCAGCAGCTTAGGCCGGGAGAGGAATCAGCCCCAGCATTTT
CDR3 protein: CASSLGRERNQPQHF

D gene: -
J gene: TRBJ1-1
CDR3 length: 12
V gene: TRBV7-9
CDR3 DNA: TGTGCCAGCAGCTTTTCAAACACTGAAGCTTTCTTT
CDR3 protein: CASSFSNTEAFF

D gene: -
J gene: TRBJ2-7
CDR3 length: 16
V gene: TRBV7-3
CDR3 DNA: TGTGCCAGCAGCTCTCGGCAGGTTAGTACCTCCTACGAGCAGTACTTC
CDR3 protein: CASSSRQVSTSYEQYF

D gene: -
J gene: TRBJ2-5
CDR3 length: 14
V gene: TRBV4-2
CDR3 DNA: TGTGCCAGCAGCCAAACGGCGGACAAGTCGACCCAGTACTTC
CDR3 protein: CASSQTADKSTQYF

D gene: -
J gene: TRBJ1-1
CDR3 length: 14
V gene: TRBV9
CDR3 DNA: TGTGCCAGCAGCGAAGACATCCTGAACACTGAAGCTTTCTTT
CDR3 protein: CASSEDILNTEAFF

D gene: TRBD1
J gene: TRBJ2-1
CDR3 length: 15
V gene: TRBV18
CDR3 DNA: TGTGCCAGCTCAACCGGGACAGGGTATGGGCAGGAGGAGTTCTTC
CDR3 protein: CASSTGTGYGQEEFF

D gene: TRBD1
J gene: TRBJ2-5
CDR3 length: 12
V gene: TRBV29-1
CDR3 DNA: TGCAGCGTTGGGACAGGAGGAGAGACCCAGTACTTC
CDR3 protein: CSVGTGGETQYF

D gene: TRBD1
J gene: TRBJ1-5
CDR3 length: 13
V gene: TRBV30
CDR3 DNA: TGTGCCTGGGGGACAGGCCCCAATCAGCCCCAGCATTTT
CDR3 protein: CAWGTGPNQPQHF

D gene: TRBD2
J gene: TRBJ2-1
CDR3 length: 15
V gene: TRBV5-1
CDR3 DNA: TGCGCCAGCAGCTTATTAGCGGGAGGGGACAATGAGCAGTTCTTC
CDR3 protein: CASSLLAGGDNEQFF

D gene: TRBD2
J gene: TRBJ2-1
CDR3 length: 16
V gene: TRBV5-4
CDR3 DNA: TGTGCCAGCAGCTCTTCCTCTCGCGGGGGAAGCAATGAGCAGTTCTTC
CDR3 protein: CASSSSSRGGSNEQFF

D gene: -
J gene: TRBJ2-1
CDR3 length: 16
V gene: TRBV7-2
CDR3 DNA: TGTGCCAGCAGCCGTCTCAGTGTCAGCTCCTACAATGAGCAGTTCTTC
CDR3 protein: CASSRLSVSSYNEQFF